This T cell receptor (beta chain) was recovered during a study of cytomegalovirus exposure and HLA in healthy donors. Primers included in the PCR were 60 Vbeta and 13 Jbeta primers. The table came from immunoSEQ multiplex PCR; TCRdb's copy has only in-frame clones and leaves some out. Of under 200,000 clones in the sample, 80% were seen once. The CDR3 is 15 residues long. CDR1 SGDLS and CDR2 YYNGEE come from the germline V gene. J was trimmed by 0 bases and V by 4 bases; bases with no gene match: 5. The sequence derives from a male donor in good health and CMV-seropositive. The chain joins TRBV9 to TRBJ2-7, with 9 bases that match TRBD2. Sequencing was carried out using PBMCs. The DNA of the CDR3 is TGTGCCAGCAGCCCTCGACTAGCGGCCTCCTACGAGCAGTACTTC. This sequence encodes CASSPRLAASYEQYF.